These 27 T cell receptor beta chains came from one sample sequenced in a study of blood T cell repertoires in COVID-19 (TCRdb year 2020). The method behind the library was the immunoSEQ multiplex PCR assay. TCRdb took this table from immuneACCESS and kept in-frame rearrangements with V and J called. Such tables lack part of the clones; where checked against another copy, unresolved V genes explain under half of the gap, and the rest is unexplained. The sample table lists some 110,000 clones, about 82% of them with a count of one. Approximately 5% of the sample rests with the top ten. The sequenced sample consisted of peripheral blood. The origin of the receptors is a human donor in a cohort sampled during active COVID-19.

This chain uses TRBV5-1 with TRBJ1-6; 7 bases agree with TRBD1. The germline CDR1 and CDR2 sequences are SGHRS and YFSETQ. CDR3 length: 15 amino acids. V was clipped by 2 bases and J by 10 bases; unmatched bases: 9. CDR3 nucleotide sequence: TGCGCCAGCAGCTTATCCGGGACAGCAACGTCACCCCTCCACTTT. Translated: CASSLSGTATSPLHF.

The genes are TRBV5-5 and TRBJ1-5; D is possibly TRBD1 (6 bases). The CDR3 covers 13 residues. The germline V and J ends were trimmed by 1 base and 4 bases, with 6 bases remaining between them. The germline CDR1 and CDR2 sequences are SGHKS and YYEKEE (reference sequence). CDR3 nucleotides: TGTGCCAGCAGCTTGCAGGGGAATCAGCCCCAGCATTTT. Amino acid sequence: CASSLQGNQPQHF. Supplemented by reference TRBV5-5 and TRBJ1-5, the full variable domain reads DAGVTQSPTHLIKTRGQQVTLRCSPISGHKSVSWYQQVLGQGPQFIFQYYEKEERGRGNFPDRFSARQFPNYSSELNVNALLLGDSALYLCASSLQGNQPQHFGDGTRLSIL.

The chain joins TRBV19 to TRBJ2-1; 11 bases fit TRBD2. After removal of 5 bases from V and 2 bases from J, the junction contained 23 bases not matched to a gene. The CDR3 sequence is 22 residues long. Germline V gene data show CDR1 as LNHDA and CDR2 as SQIVND (reference sequence). The CDR3, as DNA: TGTGCCAGTAGTTCCGGTGGGGGACAGGGCCAGGCTAGCGGGAGGCCCTACAATGAGCAGTTCTTC. Protein sequence: CASSSGGGQGQASGRPYNEQFF.

CDR3 sequence: CASPGQTNTGELFF. The CDR3 bases are TGTGCCAGCCCGGGACAGACGAACACCGGGGAGCTGTTTTTT. The J gene is TRBJ2-2, the V gene TRBV6-5, with 7 bases lining up with TRBD1. Looked up from germline, CDR1 is MNHEY and CDR2 is SVGAGI. Losses at the gene ends were 8 bases for V and 0 bases for J; bases not matched to a gene: 3. The CDR3 extends over 14 amino acids.

This clone was seen a single time. This CDR3 reads CASSQEPGLAGGPQFF. The DNA for the CDR3 is TGTGCCAGCAGCCAAGAACCGGGACTAGCGGGAGGGCCTCAGTTCTTC. The V call is TRBV4-2, the J call TRBJ2-1, with 16 bases that match TRBD2. J was trimmed by 13 bases and V by 0 bases; bases with no gene match: 6. Germline CDR1 is LGHNA and CDR2 is YNFKEQ. The CDR3 has 16 residues.

The chain carries TRBV30 and TRBJ2-3, with D unresolved. The CDR3 length is 11 residues. Germline V CDR1 and CDR2: GTSNPN, SVGIG (reference sequence). Trimming cost V 5 bases and J 3 bases, with 6 bases left between them. The DNA of the CDR3 is TGTGCCTGGGGGCTGACAGATACGCAGTATTTT. This sequence encodes CAWGLTDTQYF.

CDR3 sequence: CASSLGQGNTIYF. The CDR3 DNA sequence: TGTGCCAGCAGCTTGGGACAGGGAAACACCATATATTTT. The rearrangement links TRBV7-2 to TRBJ1-3; 7 positions match TRBD1. V gave up 3 bases and J gave up 4 bases; unmatched junction bases: 0. CDR1 and CDR2 (germline): SGHTA, FQGNSA. The CDR3 is 13 amino acids.

This clone has only one observation. The CDR3 DNA reads TGTGCCAGCACTCGGTCTAGCGGGAGGGCCTTCGGCACAGATACGCAGTATTTT. This codes for CASTRSSGRAFGTDTQYF. The chain combines TRBV6-6 with TRBJ2-3; 12 positions match TRBD2. The CDR3 spans 18 residues. With 7 bases clipped from V and 1 base from J, the junction kept 12 bases outside the gene matches. CDR1 and CDR2 (germline): MNHNY, SVGAGI (reference sequence).

The rearrangement joins TRBV5-5 to TRBJ1-5; TRBD1 matches 7 bases. V was clipped by 0 bases and J by 4 bases; unmatched bases: 4. Germline CDR1 and CDR2: SGHKS and YYEKEE (reference sequence). The CDR3 is 15 residues long. The CDR3 loop is CASSLGAGQNQPQHF. The CDR3 DNA is TGTGCCAGCAGCTTGGGGGCGGGACAGAATCAGCCCCAGCATTTT.

This clone came up many times. This rearrangement joins TRBV7-9 to TRBJ1-2; 8 bases align to TRBD1. The germline V gene encodes CDR1 SEHNR and CDR2 FQNEAQ (reference sequence). J gave up 4 bases and V 7 bases, and 5 bases lay outside the gene matches. CDR3 length: 13 residues. CDR3 bases: TGTGCCAGCATCCGACAGGGGCGCTATGGCTACACCTTC. Its translation: CASIRQGRYGYTF.

V gene TRBV3-1 (or the pseudogene TRBV3-2) combines with J gene TRBJ2-5; tentative D call: TRBD2 (6 bases). Germline V gene sequence: CDR1 LGHDT, CDR2 YNNKEL (reference sequence). The CDR3 loop spans 15 amino acids. Trimming removed 3 bases from V and 2 bases from J, with 13 bases in between. Here the CDR3 reads CASSQRSGRQETQYF. The CDR3 DNA follows: TGTGCCAGCAGCCAGCGTAGCGGTAGGCAAGAGACCCAGTACTTC.

CDR3 sequence reads: CASSLYGPGDKTNEKLFF. The CDR3 DNA is TGTGCCAGCAGCTTATATGGACCTGGGGACAAAACTAATGAAAAACTGTTTTTT. The chain links TRBV7-6 to TRBJ1-4; perhaps TRBD1 as D (6 bases). This CDR3 is 18 amino acids long. V lost 2 bases and J lost 1, with 17 bases in between. The germline V gene encodes CDR1 SGHVS and CDR2 FNYEAQ.

The chain uses TRBV19 and TRBJ1-4; a possible D gene is TRBD1 (6 bases). The V gene lost 7 bases and the J gene lost 7 bases, with 16 bases spanning the gap. Germline V gene lookup returns CDR1 LNHDA and CDR2 SQIVND (reference sequence). This CDR3 has 14 residues. Here the CDR3 DNA reads TGTGCCAGTACCCCCAGGGGCGGAGGTGAAAAACTGTTTTTT. It codes for CASTPRGGGEKLFF.

The chain employs TRBV2 and TRBJ2-5; D is perhaps TRBD2 (6 bases). Trimming removed 4 bases at V and 5 bases at J, with 14 bases between. Germline V CDR1 and CDR2: SNHLY, FYNNEI. This CDR3 region has 14 residues. The CDR3 coding sequence is TGTGCCAGCAGTGCGACGGGAGCAGAGGAGACCCAGTACTTC. This gives the protein CASSATGAEETQYF.

This CDR3 is CASSPRQGGGELFF. The CDR3 DNA reads as TGTGCCAGCAGCCCACGACAGGGTGGCGGGGAGCTGTTTTTT. The chain links TRBV7-2 to TRBJ2-2; 7 bases are shared with TRBD1. The CDR3 totals 14 residues. The germline V gene has CDR1 SGHTA and CDR2 FQGNSA. V dropped 5 bases and J dropped 7; count of bases not matched to a gene: 7.

This chain uses TRBV7-2 with TRBJ2-7; possibly TRBD2 for D (5 bases). With 1 base removed from V and 2 bases from J, the gap between germline ends came to 15 bases. This CDR3 contains 16 residues. The germline V gene has CDR1 SGHTA and CDR2 FQGNSA. Written as DNA, the CDR3 is TGTGCCAGCAGCTTAGTGTCGACGGCGAGGGCCTACGAGCAGTACTTC. It is translated as CASSLVSTARAYEQYF.

The chain joins TRBV6-2 or TRBV6-3 to TRBJ2-1, with TRBD2 matching over 11 bases. J was trimmed by 4 bases and V by 4 bases; bases with no gene match: 6. This CDR3 contains 16 residues. Germline lookup yields CDR1 MNHEY and CDR2 SVGEGT. The CDR3 spells CASSSILAGGYNEQFF. In nucleotides, the CDR3 is TGTGCCAGCAGTTCAATTCTAGCGGGAGGTTACAATGAGCAGTTCTTC.

This sequence joins TRBV27 and TRBJ2-7; D is possibly TRBD1 (5 bases). This CDR3 contains 15 residues. V lost 6 bases to trimming and J lost 0 bases, with 15 bases between them. CDR1 and CDR2 from the germline V gene are MNHEY and SMNVEV (reference sequence). The chain's CDR3 is CASSQTGRGSYEQYF. In DNA form, the CDR3 reads TGTGCCAGCAGCCAAACCGGTAGGGGCTCCTACGAGCAGTACTTC.

The V gene is TRBV6-2 or TRBV6-3, the J gene TRBJ2-1; D is possibly TRBD2 (5 bases). Trimming removed 4 bases from V and 0 bases from J, with 10 bases in between. The germline gives CDR1 MNHEY, CDR2 SVGEGT. The CDR3 is 15 amino acids. CDR3 in amino acids: CASSLKRTSYNEQFF. CDR3 nucleotide sequence: TGTGCCAGCAGTTTGAAGCGGACCTCCTACAATGAGCAGTTCTTC.

The chain has TRBV4-3 and TRBJ1-5, with D perhaps TRBD1 (6 bases). The V end lost 1 base, the J end lost 2 bases, and 6 bases lay between the germline ends. Germline CDR1 LGHNA, CDR2 YSLEER. There are 14 residues in the CDR3. The DNA for the CDR3 is TGCGCCAGCAGCCAAGGGACAGGCAATCAGCCCCAGCATTTT. Translation: CASSQGTGNQPQHF.

This chain joins TRBV7-9 and TRBJ2-4, with D unclear. Trimming took 5 bases from V and 0 from J, leaving 17 bases between them. The CDR3 covers 17 residues. Germline V gene sequence: CDR1 SEHNR, CDR2 FQNEAQ (reference sequence). The CDR3 nucleotides are TGTGCCAGCAGCCCCGGTGAGGCCTTCATAGCCAAAAACATTCAGTACTTC. Encoded protein: CASSPGEAFIAKNIQYF.

The DNA of the CDR3 is TGCGCCAGCAGCCGGACTAGCGGGTACGAGCAGTACTTC. Protein sequence: CASSRTSGYEQYF. The chain has TRBV4-1 and TRBJ2-7, with TRBD2 matching 11 bases. Unmatched junction bases numbered 0, after V lost 4 bases and J lost 4 bases. The germline gives CDR1 MGHRA, CDR2 YSYEKL. The length of the CDR3 is 13 residues.

The J gene is TRBJ2-3, the V gene TRBV13; TRBD2 aligns across 7 bases. The J segment lost 1 base and the V segment lost 5 bases, leaving 12 bases of the junction unmatched. CDR1 is PRHDT and CDR2 is FYEKMQ in the germline V gene (reference sequence). The CDR3 has 17 residues. CDR3 residues: CASSKSSAGVRTDTQYF. The CDR3 coding sequence is TGTGCCAGCAGCAAATCATCCGCGGGAGTCCGCACAGATACGCAGTATTTT.

The chain uses TRBV11-2 and TRBJ2-7, with TRBD2 matching over 11 bases. The CDR3 is 18 amino acids. CDR1 and CDR2 from the germline V gene are SGHAT and FQNNGV. The trim removed 5 bases at V and 0 bases at J, leaving 12 bases unmatched. CDR3 amino acids: CASSRTSGSLFHSYEQYF. CDR3 nucleotides: TGTGCCAGCAGCCGAACTAGCGGGAGCCTCTTTCACTCCTACGAGCAGTACTTC. Drawing the rest from reference TRBV11-2 and TRBJ2-7, the complete variable domain is EAGVAQSPRYKIIEKRQSVAFWCNPISGHATLYWYQQILGQGPKLLIQFQNNGVVDDSQLPKDRFSAERLKGVDSTLKIQPAKLEDSAVYLCASSRTSGSLFHSYEQYFGPGTRLTVT.

This chain joins TRBV6-5 and TRBJ2-1; 9 bases fit TRBD2. The V gene end was trimmed by 2 bases and the J gene end by 6 bases; junction bases not matched to a gene: 5. Germline CDR1 reads MNHEY; CDR2 reads SVGAGI. The CDR3 is made up of 15 amino acids. CDR3 nucleotides: TGTGCCAGCAGTTACCCTCGCGGGAGGGCCAATGAGCAGTTCTTC. Its translation: CASSYPRGRANEQFF.

This clone was seen only once. CDR3 protein: CAISKGLAGEPSEQYF. The DNA of the CDR3 is TGTGCCATCAGTAAGGGACTAGCGGGAGAACCTTCAGAGCAGTACTTC. The chain is built from TRBV10-3 and TRBJ2-7; 14 bases line up with TRBD2. CDR3 length: 16 amino acids. V shed 5 bases and J 7 bases; nucleotides not matched to a gene: 10. Germline CDR1 and CDR2: ENHRY and SYGVKD.

The V gene is TRBV10-2, the J gene TRBJ1-5; D is unclear. Between the trimmed V and J ends, which lost 0 bases and 4 bases, there was a span of 10 bases. CDR1 WSHSY and CDR2 SAAADI come from the germline V gene. The CDR3 covers 15 residues. Here the CDR3 reads CASSESSRRNQPQHF. The CDR3 nucleotides read TGCGCCAGCAGTGAGTCTTCAAGGAGAAATCAGCCCCAGCATTTT.